These 19 T cell receptor beta chains share one sample of origin, sequenced in a study of CD8+CD57+ T cells in acquired aplastic anemia (dated by TCRdb to between 2018 and 2020). The data were produced on an Illumina HiSeq 2000. Genomic DNA was used as template for profiling of TCR beta VDJ combinations and CDR3 sequences. TCRdb reran the public reads through fastp at Q25 and MiXCR, keeping productive beta chains. Each record represents a unique CDR3 protein, reported with the most common genes and DNA among its rows. The sample contains 400,000 to 500,000 distinct CDR3 sequences, around 72% of them found a single time. The ten largest account for 4% of the sample. Sequenced sample: sorted CD4+, CD8+, or CD8+CD57+ T cells (not recorded which) from PBMCs. The receptor set was obtained from a human donor in good health, serving as a control.

With regard to this clonotype: The junction does not match germline at one end; this may be a read error. The J gene is TRBJ2-7, the V gene TRBV12-3 or TRBV12-4, with D possibly TRBD2 on 5 matching bases. This CDR3 region has 13 residues. The CDR3 reads CASSQEALYDQYF. The CDR3 region has the DNA TGTGCCAGCAGCCAGGAGGCGCTCTACGACCAGTACTTC.

The chain uses TRBV5-4 and TRBJ2-7; tentative D call: TRBD2 (7 bases). The V and J ends lost 2 bases and 5 bases respectively, with 11 bases between them. The CDR3 is 13 residues long. The V gene's germline CDR1 is SGHNT and CDR2 YYREEE (reference sequence). DNA for the CDR3: TGTGCCAGCAGCTTAGGGGGGGGCGACGAGCAGTACTTC. Its protein product is CASSLGGGDEQYF.

The rearrangement links TRBV20-1 to TRBJ1-6; TRBD1 matches 8 bases. Per germline, CDR1 DFQATT and CDR2 SNEGSKA (reference sequence). The CDR3 has 15 amino acids. After removal of 0 bases from V and 4 bases from J, the junction contained 2 bases not matched to a gene. The CDR3 is CSARDRDRYNSPLHF. CDR3 sequence (DNA): TGCAGTGCTAGAGACCGGGACAGGTATAATTCACCCCTCCACTTT.

The J gene is TRBJ2-3, the V gene TRBV11-3; 11 bases map to TRBD2. The CDR3 spans 15 residues. V dropped 5 bases and J dropped 1; count of bases not matched to a gene: 2. Per germline, CDR1 SGHNT and CDR2 YENEEA. DNA of the CDR3: TGTGCCAGCAGCCAGGGACTAGCGGGCACAGATACGCAGTATTTT. Its protein is CASSQGLAGTDTQYF. Full variable domain (rest looked up from reference TRBV11-3 and TRBJ2-3): EAGVVQSPRYKIIEKKQPVAFWCNPISGHNTLYWYLQNLGQGPELLIRYENEEAVDDSQLPKDRFSAERLKGVDSTLKIQPAELGDSAVYLCASSQGLAGTDTQYFGPGTRLTVL.

This clonotype was counted at least ten times. The rearrangement uses TRBV5-1 and TRBJ1-1; TRBD1 matches 11 bases. The CDR3 extends over 16 amino acids. V was pared by 4 bases and J by 0 bases, with 5 bases of the junction left unmatched. Germline V gene data show CDR1 as SGHRS and CDR2 as YFSETQ. CDR3 region: CASSIGQGAMNTEAFF. CDR3 nucleotides: TGCGCCAGCAGCATAGGACAGGGGGCCATGAACACTGAAGCTTTCTTT.

A remark on this clonotype: One junction end does not reproduce the germline sequence, and a read error may be involved. The gene calls are TRBV2 and TRBJ2-1; unclear D gene. The CDR3 has 14 amino acids. Germline V gives CDR1 SNHLY, CDR2 FYNNEI. The CDR3 DNA reads TGTGCCAGCACTCAGGAGACGACCTCCGATGAGCTGTTCTTT. This translates into CASTQETTSDELFF.

Note on this clonotype: A read error may account for a junction end that differs from germline. The gene calls are TRBV7-8 and TRBJ2-7; D not resolved. The CDR3 length is 13 residues. Germline V gene sequence: CDR1 SGHVS, CDR2 FQNEAQ. CDR3: CATRISPSYEQYF. DNA for the CDR3: TGTGCCACCAGGATTAGCCCCTCCTACGAGCAGTATTTC.

The genes are TRBV11-2 and TRBJ1-5; D perhaps matches TRBD1 (6 bases). CDR1 is SGHAT and CDR2 is FQNNGV in the germline V gene. V lost 5 bases, J lost 8 bases, and 22 bases lay in between. This CDR3 is 16 amino acids long. CDR3 sequence: CASSPTDGRGSEPQHF. CDR3 bases: TGTGCCAGCAGCCCAACTGACGGCAGGGGATCGGAGCCCCAGCATTTT.

In the case of this clonotype: Lacking the conserved final phenylalanine or tryptophan, this CDR3 likely reflects a read error. The DNA is omitted, as the CDR3 cannot be located on it reliably, and the CDR3 follows TCRdb's listing. V is TRBV7-9 and J is TRBJ2-7; the table's D call of TRBD1 was not tested on the DNA. Germline V lookup: CDR1 SEHNR, CDR2 FQNEAQ (reference sequence). The CDR3 contains 13 residues when both ends are counted. CDR3 in amino acids: CASSWGRGGGSPL.

This clonotype has more than one count but fewer than ten. The chain carries TRBV29-1 and TRBJ1-5; D might be TRBD1 (5 bases). The length of the CDR3 is 12 residues. Looked up from germline, CDR1 is SQVTM and CDR2 is ANQGSEA. V was shortened by 4 bases and J by 7 bases, with 11 bases between the two germline ends. Written as DNA, the CDR3 is TGCAGCGTTGTGCAGGGTGACCAGCCCCAGCATTTT. Translating gives CSVVQGDQPQHF.

This clonotype was observed many times. This chain connects TRBV2 to TRBJ2-1, with D possibly TRBD2 on 7 matching bases. The ends were cut back, 6 bases at V and 4 bases at J, with 16 bases in the middle. Germline assignment: CDR1 SNHLY and CDR2 FYNNEI. CDR3 length equals 15 residues. This CDR3 is CASSEGGGHYNEQFF. In DNA, the CDR3 is TGTGCCAGCAGCGAGGGGGGGGGGCATTACAATGAGCAGTTCTTC.

A word on this clonotype: No DNA is shown, since the ends of the CDR3 on it are uncertain; the CDR3 is the one TCRdb lists. This sequence joins TRBV2 and TRBJ2-2; TRBD2 is the table's D call, not checked against the DNA. The germline V gene encodes CDR1 SNHLY and CDR2 FYNNEI. The CDR3 region is 17 residues in length, termini included. The CDR3 here is CASSVGTASGYTFGPGF.

This chain connects TRBV7-2 to TRBJ2-7, with D perhaps being TRBD1 or TRBD2 (5 bases each). The CDR3 is made up of 15 amino acids. The V end was cut by 7 bases, the J end by 8 bases, with 24 bases between. Germline CDR1 and CDR2: SGHTA and FQGNSA. For the CDR3, the DNA is TGTGCCAGCAACCCGCACCGAGGGGAGCAGCACCAGCAGTACTTC. Its translation is CASNPHRGEQHQQYF.

The table lists this clonotype with many counts. The genes are TRBV7-9 and TRBJ2-2, with D tentatively TRBD1 (6 bases). The CDR3 is made up of 15 amino acids. From germline, CDR1 is SEHNR and CDR2 FQNEAQ (reference sequence). With 6 bases removed from V and 1 base from J, the gap between germline ends came to 12 bases. The CDR3: CASSSDRENTGELFF. In DNA form, the CDR3 reads TGTGCCAGCAGTTCGGACAGAGAGAACACCGGGGAGCTGTTTTTT.

In the case of this clonotype: An end of the junction does not agree with germline; a read error may underlie this. The rearrangement joins TRBV5-1 to TRBJ2-7, with TRBD2 matching 8 bases. CDR3 length: 15 amino acids. Germline CDR1 reads SGHRS; CDR2 reads YFSETQ. For the CDR3, the DNA is TGTGCCAGCAGCTCCGGGGGGGGACTGAACTACGAGCAGTACTTC. Protein sequence: CASSSGGGLNYEQYF.

About this clonotype: A single base separates this from a much larger clone, so it may be a read error. The rearrangement links TRBV2 to TRBJ2-2; TRBD2 matches 7 bases. This CDR3 is built from 18 residues. The germline V gene encodes CDR1 SNHLY and CDR2 FYNNEI. CDR3 residues: CASSYRVRSAGDRGELVF. CDR3 nucleotide sequence: TGTGCCAGCAGTTACCGTGTTCGGTCTGCGGGAGATCGAGGGGAGCTGGTTTTT.

This clonotype was observed at least ten times. The gene calls are TRBV25-1 and TRBJ2-1; D is possibly TRBD1 (5 bases). The CDR3 totals 14 residues. Germline CDR1 is MGHDK and CDR2 is SYGVNS. V lost 3 bases and J lost 8, with 14 bases in between. The CDR3 bases are TGTGCCAGCAGTGACCCCGCAGGGAAGGATGAGCAGTTCTTC. Its translation is CASSDPAGKDEQFF.

This clonotype was found a few times. V usage is TRBV10-3 and J usage is TRBJ1-1; TRBD1 is a possible D gene (6 bases). CDR3 size: 14 residues. Germline loops: CDR1 ENHRY, CDR2 SYGVKD. Trimming removed 7 bases from V and 2 bases from J, with 14 bases in between. The CDR3 loop reads CAIKGGQFNTEAFF. CDR3 DNA: TGTGCCATCAAAGGGGGGCAGTTTAACACTGAAGCTTTCTTT.

The chain recombines TRBV19 with TRBJ2-7; no definite D call. The CDR3 contains 13 residues. Germline assignment: CDR1 LNHDA and CDR2 SQIVND (reference sequence). Between the trimmed V and J ends, which lost 6 bases and 4 bases, there was a span of 13 bases. The DNA of the CDR3 is TGTGCCAGTAGCTTTCACACCCGGTACGAGCAGTACTTC. Residues: CASSFHTRYEQYF.